This T cell receptor beta chain was documented in a study of glioma-infiltrating T cells. Germline V gene sequence: CDR1 DFQATT, CDR2 SNEGSKA (reference sequence). There are 12 residues in the CDR3. Amplification of TCR alpha and beta CDR3 regions from RNA used iRepertoire nested multiplex PCR. TCRdb ran MiXCR on the multiplex PCR reads and lists one entry per CDR3 protein. The data show a few hundred thousand distinct CDR3 sequences, about two fifths seen once. This TCR was sampled from a human donor with low-grade glioma or glioblastoma, undergoing nonglioma brain surgery, or in good health (not recorded which). This chain uses TRBV20-1 with TRBJ1-2; D not certain. Source material: glioma tissue, nonneoplastic brain tissue, or PBMCs (not recorded which). The CDR3 loop is CSAPRRNYGYTF. The DNA for the CDR3 is TGCAGCGCCCCCCGGCGTAACTATGGCTACACCTTC.